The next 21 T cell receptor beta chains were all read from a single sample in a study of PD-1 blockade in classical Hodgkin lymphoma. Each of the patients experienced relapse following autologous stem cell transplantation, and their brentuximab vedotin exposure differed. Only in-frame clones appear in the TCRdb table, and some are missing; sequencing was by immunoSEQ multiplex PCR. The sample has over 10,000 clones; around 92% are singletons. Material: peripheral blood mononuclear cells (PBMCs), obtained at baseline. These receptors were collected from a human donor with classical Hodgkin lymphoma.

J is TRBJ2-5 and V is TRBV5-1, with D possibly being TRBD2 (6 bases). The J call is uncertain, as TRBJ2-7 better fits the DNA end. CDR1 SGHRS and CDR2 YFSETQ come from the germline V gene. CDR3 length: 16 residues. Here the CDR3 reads CASTPEGRTTLGEQYF. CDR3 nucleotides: TGCGCCAGCACCCCGGAGGGGAGGACTACCCTGGGCGAGCAGTACTTC.

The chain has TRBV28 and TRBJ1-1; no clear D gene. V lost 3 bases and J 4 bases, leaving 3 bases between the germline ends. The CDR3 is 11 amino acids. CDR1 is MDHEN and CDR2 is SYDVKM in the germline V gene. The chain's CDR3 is CASSFGTEAFF. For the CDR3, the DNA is TGTGCCAGCAGTTTCGGCACTGAAGCTTTCTTT.

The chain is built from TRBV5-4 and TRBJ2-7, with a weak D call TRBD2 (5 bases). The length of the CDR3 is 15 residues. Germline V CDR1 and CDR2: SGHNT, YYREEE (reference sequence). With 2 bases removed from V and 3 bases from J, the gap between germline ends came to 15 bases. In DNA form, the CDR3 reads TGTGCCAGCAGCTTCGTCGGGGTAGAGGACTACGAGCAGTACTTC. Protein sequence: CASSFVGVEDYEQYF.

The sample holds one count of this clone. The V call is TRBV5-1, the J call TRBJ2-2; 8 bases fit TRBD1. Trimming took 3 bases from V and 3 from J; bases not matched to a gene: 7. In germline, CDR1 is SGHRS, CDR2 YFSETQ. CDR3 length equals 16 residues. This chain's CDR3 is CASSSRVQGDTGELFF. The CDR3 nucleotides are TGCGCCAGCAGCTCCCGGGTACAGGGGGACACCGGGGAGCTGTTTTTT.

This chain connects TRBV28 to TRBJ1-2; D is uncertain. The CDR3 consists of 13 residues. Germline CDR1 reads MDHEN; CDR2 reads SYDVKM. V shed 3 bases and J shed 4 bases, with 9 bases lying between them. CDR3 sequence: CASSFAGLYGYTF. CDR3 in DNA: TGTGCCAGCAGTTTCGCAGGACTCTATGGCTACACCTTC.

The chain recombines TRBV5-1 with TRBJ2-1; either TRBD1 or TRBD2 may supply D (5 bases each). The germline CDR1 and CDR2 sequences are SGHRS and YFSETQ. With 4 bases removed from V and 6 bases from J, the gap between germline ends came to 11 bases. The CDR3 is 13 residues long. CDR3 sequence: CASSTGPTNEQFF. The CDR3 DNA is TGCGCCAGCAGCACGGGGCCCACCAATGAGCAGTTCTTC.

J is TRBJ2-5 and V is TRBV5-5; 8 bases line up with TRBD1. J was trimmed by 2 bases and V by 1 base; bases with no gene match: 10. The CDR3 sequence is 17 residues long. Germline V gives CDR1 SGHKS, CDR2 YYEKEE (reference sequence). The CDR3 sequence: CASSLIATGVTQETQYF. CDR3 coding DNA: TGTGCCAGCAGCTTGATTGCGACAGGGGTGACGCAAGAGACCCAGTACTTC.

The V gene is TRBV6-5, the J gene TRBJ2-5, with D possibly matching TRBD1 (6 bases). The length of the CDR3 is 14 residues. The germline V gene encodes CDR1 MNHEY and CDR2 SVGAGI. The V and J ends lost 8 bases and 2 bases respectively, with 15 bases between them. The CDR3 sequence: CASQKQGWQETQYF. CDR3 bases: TGTGCCAGCCAGAAACAGGGATGGCAAGAGACCCAGTACTTC.

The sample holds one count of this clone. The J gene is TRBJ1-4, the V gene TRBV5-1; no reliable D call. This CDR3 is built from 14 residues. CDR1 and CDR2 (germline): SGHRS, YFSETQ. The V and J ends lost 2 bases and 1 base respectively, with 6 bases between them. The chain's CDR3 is CASSLAGTNEKLFF. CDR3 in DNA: TGCGCCAGCAGCTTAGCCGGAACTAATGAAAAACTGTTTTTT.

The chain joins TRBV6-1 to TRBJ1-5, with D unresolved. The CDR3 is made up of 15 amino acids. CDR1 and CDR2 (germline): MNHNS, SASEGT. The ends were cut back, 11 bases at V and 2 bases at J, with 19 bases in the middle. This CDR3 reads CAPEAGCRGNQPQHF. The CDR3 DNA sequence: TGTGCCCCCGAGGCGGGGTGTAGGGGCAATCAGCCCCAGCATTTT.

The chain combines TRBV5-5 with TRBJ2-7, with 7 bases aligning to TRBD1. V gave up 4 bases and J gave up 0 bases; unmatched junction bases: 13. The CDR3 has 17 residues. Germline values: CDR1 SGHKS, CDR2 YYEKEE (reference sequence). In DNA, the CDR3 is TGTGCCAGCAGCCTATCGCTTTCGGGACAGAGCTCCTACGAGCAGTACTTC. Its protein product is CASSLSLSGQSSYEQYF.

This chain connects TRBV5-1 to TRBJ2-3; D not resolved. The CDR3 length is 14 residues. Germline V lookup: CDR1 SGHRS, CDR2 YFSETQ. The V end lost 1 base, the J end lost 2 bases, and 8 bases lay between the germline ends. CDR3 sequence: CASSLTGATDTQYF. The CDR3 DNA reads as TGCGCCAGCAGCTTGACGGGCGCCACAGATACGCAGTATTTT.

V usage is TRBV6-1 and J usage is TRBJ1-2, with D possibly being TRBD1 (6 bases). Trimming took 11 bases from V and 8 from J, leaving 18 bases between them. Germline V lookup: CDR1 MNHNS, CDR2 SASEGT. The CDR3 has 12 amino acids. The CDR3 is CAAQGRDRGYTF. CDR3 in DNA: TGTGCCGCGCAGGGGAGGGATCGCGGCTACACCTTC.

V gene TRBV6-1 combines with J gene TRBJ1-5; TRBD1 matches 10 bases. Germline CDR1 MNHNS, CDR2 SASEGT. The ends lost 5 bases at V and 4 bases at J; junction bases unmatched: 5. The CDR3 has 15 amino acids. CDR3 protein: CASSSGTGENQPQHF. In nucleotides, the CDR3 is TGTGCCAGCAGTTCCGGGACAGGGGAAAATCAGCCCCAGCATTTT.

The CDR3 DNA reads as TGCGCCAGCAGCTTGGGATCTCCAGGGGGCACTGAAGCTTTCTTT. Translated: CASSLGSPGGTEAFF. The chain employs TRBV5-1 and TRBJ1-1; 7 positions agree with TRBD1. V lost 0 bases to trimming and J lost 4 bases; unmatched junction nucleotides: 6. CDR1 and CDR2 from the germline V gene are SGHRS and YFSETQ. The CDR3 runs to 15 residues.

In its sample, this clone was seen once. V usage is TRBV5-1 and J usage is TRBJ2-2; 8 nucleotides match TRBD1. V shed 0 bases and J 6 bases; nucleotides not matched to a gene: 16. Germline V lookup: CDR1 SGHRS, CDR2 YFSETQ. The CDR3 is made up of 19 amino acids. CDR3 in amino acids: CASSLDPPGQVGSAGELFF. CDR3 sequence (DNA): TGCGCCAGCAGCTTGGACCCACCGGGACAGGTTGGGTCAGCCGGGGAGCTGTTTTTT.

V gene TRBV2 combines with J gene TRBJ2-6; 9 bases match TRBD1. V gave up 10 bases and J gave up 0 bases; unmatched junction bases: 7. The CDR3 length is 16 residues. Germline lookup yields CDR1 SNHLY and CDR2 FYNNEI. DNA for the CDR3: TGTGCCACCGGGACAGGGATACTCTCTGGGGCCAACGTCCTGACTTTC. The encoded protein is CATGTGILSGANVLTF.

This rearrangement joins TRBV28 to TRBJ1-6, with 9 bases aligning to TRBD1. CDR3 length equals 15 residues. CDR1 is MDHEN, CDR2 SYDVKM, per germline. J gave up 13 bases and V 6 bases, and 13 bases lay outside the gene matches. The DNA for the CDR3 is TGTGCCAGCAGGGCCTCCGGGACAGGGTTGATTCCCCTCCACTTT. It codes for CASRASGTGLIPLHF.

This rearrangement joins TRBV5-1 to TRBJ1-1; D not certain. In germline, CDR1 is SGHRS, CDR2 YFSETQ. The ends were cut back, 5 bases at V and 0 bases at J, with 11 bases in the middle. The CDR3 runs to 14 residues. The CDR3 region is CASRGSGLNTEAFF. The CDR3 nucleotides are TGCGCCAGCAGGGGCTCGGGTCTGAACACTGAAGCTTTCTTT.

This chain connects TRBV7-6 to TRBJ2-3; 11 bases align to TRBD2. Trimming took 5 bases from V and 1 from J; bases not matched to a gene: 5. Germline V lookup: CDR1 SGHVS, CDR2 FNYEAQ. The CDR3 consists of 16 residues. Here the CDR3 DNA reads TGTGCCAGCAGCCTGTTGACTAGCGGGGGCACAGATACGCAGTATTTT. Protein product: CASSLLTSGGTDTQYF. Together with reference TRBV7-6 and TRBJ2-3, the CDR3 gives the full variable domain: GAGVSQSPRYKVTKRGQDVALRCDPISGHVSLYWYRQALGQGPEFLTYFNYEAQQDKSGLPNDRFSAERPEGSISTLTIQRTEQRDSAMYRCASSLLTSGGTDTQYFGPGTRLTVL.

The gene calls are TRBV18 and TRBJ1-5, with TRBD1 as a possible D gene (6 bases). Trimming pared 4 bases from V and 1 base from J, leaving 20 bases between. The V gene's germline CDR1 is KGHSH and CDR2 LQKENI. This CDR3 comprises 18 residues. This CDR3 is CASSQLPGTNPSNQPQHF. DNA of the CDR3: TGTGCCAGCTCACAACTCCCCGGGACAAACCCAAGCAATCAGCCCCAGCATTTT.